Listed below are T cell receptor beta chains from one sample, sequenced in a study of identical twins. TCRdb called the 5' RACE reads again in MiXCR, with one record for every CDR3 protein. The sample yields 500,000 to 650,000 distinct CDR3 sequences, roughly 6.6% seen once. The sample was also linked to a second study, of yellow fever vaccine responses in identical twins.

The sequenced sample consisted of PBMCs. The receptors originated from a woman under 30 in good health. Each CDR3 is given with its conserved first and last residue. Fields, in order: V gene, D gene, J gene, clone size, CDR3 protein, CDR3 DNA. The D gene is left open where the match is weak. Not every row has a clone size; where given, it reads once, few, many or a size class.

V: TRBV6-5
D: .
J: TRBJ1-1
size: few
CDR3: CASSYRGSIPEAFF
DNA: TGTGCCAGCAGTTACCGTGGGTCGATCCCTGAAGCTTTCTTT

V: TRBV5-1
D: TRBD1
J: TRBJ1-2
size: .
CDR3: CASSPMTGNDYGYTF
DNA: TGCGCCAGCAGCCCCATGACAGGGAATGACTATGGCTACACCTTC

V: TRBV5-1
D: .
J: TRBJ1-1
size: few
CDR3: CASSQRLTGTEAFF
DNA: TGCGCCAGCAGCCAACGCTTAACAGGAACTGAAGCTTTCTTT

V: TRBV7-9
D: .
J: TRBJ2-7
size: .
CDR3: CASSYGGNSYEQYF
DNA: TGTGCCAGCAGTTATGGGGGGAATTCCTACGAGCAGTACTTC

V: TRBV21-1
D: .
J: TRBJ2-1
size: .
CDR3: CASSTVEGSGHCEQFF
DNA: TGTGCCAGCAGCACTGTGGAGGGTAGCGGGCATTGTGAGCAGTTCTTC

V: TRBV5-1
D: .
J: TRBJ1-3
size: many
CDR3: CASSPGGGGNTIYF
DNA: TGCGCCAGCAGCCCGGGAGGAGGTGGAAACACCATATATTTT

V: TRBV5-1
D: .
J: TRBJ2-1
size: many
CDR3: CASSFSFAYNEQFF
DNA: TGCGCCAGCAGCTTCTCGTTCGCGTACAATGAGCAGTTCTTC

V: TRBV4-2
D: .
J: TRBJ1-4
size: .
CDR3: CASSQDRQNNEKLFF
DNA: TGTGCCAGCAGCCAAGATCGACAAAATAATGAAAAACTGTTTTTT

V: TRBV10-3
D: .
J: TRBJ1-6
size: many
CDR3: CAISGSNSPLHF
DNA: TGTGCCATCAGCGGCTCTAATTCACCCCTCCACTTT

V: TRBV10-3
D: .
J: TRBJ1-6
size: few
CDR3: CAISESQGSYNSPLHF
DNA: TGTGCCATCAGTGAGTCACAGGGTTCCTATAATTCACCCCTCCACTTT

V: TRBV10-3
D: .
J: TRBJ2-1
size: many
CDR3: CAITASVLSDNEQFF
DNA: TGTGCCATCACGGCGTCCGTATTAAGCGACAATGAGCAGTTCTTC

V: TRBV15
D: TRBD2
J: TRBJ2-1
size: few
CDR3: CATSTGTPRGTNYNEQFF
DNA: TGTGCCACCAGCACCGGAACCCCACGGGGGACTAACTACAATGAGCAGTTCTTC

V: TRBV10-3
D: .
J: TRBJ2-7
size: many
CDR3: CAISEGQGTYEQYF
DNA: TGTGCCATCAGTGAAGGGCAGGGTACCTACGAGCAGTACTTC

V: TRBV5-6
D: TRBD1
J: TRBJ2-5
size: many
CDR3: CASSLTGTAQYF
DNA: TGTGCCAGCAGCCTGACAGGGACGGCCCAGTACTTC

V: TRBV28
D: TRBD1
J: TRBJ2-7
size: .
CDR3: CASKPGTGGKYEQYF
DNA: TGTGCCAGCAAACCCGGGACAGGGGGCAAGTACGAGCAGTACTTC

V: TRBV12-3/TRBV12-4
D: .
J: TRBJ2-2
size: many
CDR3: CASSSPRPANTGELFF
DNA: TGTGCCAGCAGTTCTCCGAGACCGGCCAACACCGGGGAGCTGTTTTTT

V: TRBV7-9
D: TRBD1
J: TRBJ2-5
size: .
CDR3: CASSFGQVRQETQYF
DNA: TGTGCCAGCAGCTTTGGACAGGTCCGGCAAGAGACCCAGTACTTC

V: TRBV4-1
D: TRBD1
J: TRBJ1-5
size: few
CDR3: CASSQWDRDQPQHF
DNA: TGCGCCAGCAGCCAATGGGACAGGGACCAGCCCCAGCATTTT

V: TRBV13
D: .
J: TRBJ1-6
size: few
CDR3: CASSLGGSHSPLHF
DNA: TGTGCCAGCAGCCTGGGGGGTAGTCATTCACCCCTCCACTTT

V: TRBV12-5
D: .
J: TRBJ2-2
size: many
CDR3: CASGLVKAKTNTGELFF
DNA: TGTGCTAGTGGTTTGGTAAAGGCTAAAACGAACACCGGGGAGCTGTTTTTT

V: TRBV7-1
D: TRBD2
J: TRBJ2-3
size: .
CDR3: CASSQTSGRVDTQYF
DNA: TGTGCCAGCAGCCAGACTAGCGGGAGGGTAGATACGCAGTATTTT

V: TRBV15
D: TRBD1
J: TRBJ1-1
size: many
CDR3: CATSGPTGQNTEAFF
DNA: TGTGCCACCAGCGGGCCGACAGGGCAGAACACTGAAGCTTTCTTT

V: TRBV20-1
D: .
J: TRBJ2-1
size: .
CDR3: CSASHPLGPRDFNEQFF
DNA: TGCAGTGCTAGTCACCCCCTGGGGCCGAGGGATTTTAATGAGCAGTTCTTC

V: TRBV20-1
D: TRBD2
J: TRBJ2-5
size: few
CDR3: CSATRLAGDQETQYF
DNA: TGCAGTGCTACCAGACTAGCGGGGGACCAAGAGACCCAGTACTTC

V: TRBV7-8
D: TRBD2
J: TRBJ2-1
size: .
CDR3: CASSVGLAGNEQFF
DNA: TGTGCCAGCAGCGTGGGACTAGCGGGCAATGAGCAGTTCTTC

V: TRBV27
D: TRBD2
J: TRBJ2-1
size: many
CDR3: CASSPRGSGSPPYDNEQFF
DNA: TGTGCCAGCAGTCCCCGGGGTAGCGGGAGCCCTCCCTATGACAATGAGCAGTTCTTC

V: TRBV11-2
D: .
J: TRBJ2-6
size: many
CDR3: CASSSYRSGANVLTF
DNA: TGTGCCAGCAGCTCTTACCGATCTGGGGCCAACGTCCTGACTTTC

V: TRBV6-1
D: .
J: TRBJ2-5
size: few
CDR3: CASRRTVPETQYF
DNA: TGTGCCAGCAGAAGGACAGTCCCAGAGACCCAGTACTTC

V: TRBV15
D: .
J: TRBJ1-1
size: many
CDR3: CATRLMGNTEAFF
DNA: TGTGCCACCAGGTTGATGGGGAACACTGAAGCTTTCTTT

V: TRBV7-9
D: TRBD1
J: TRBJ2-7
size: .
CDR3: CASSTGRDRSYEQYF
DNA: TGTGCCAGCAGCACCGGTCGGGACAGGTCCTACGAGCAGTACTTC

V: TRBV7-9
D: .
J: TRBJ2-1
size: few
CDR3: CASSLDVGLWNNEQFF
DNA: TGTGCCAGCAGCTTAGACGTCGGGTTGTGGAACAATGAGCAGTTCTTC

V: TRBV20-1
D: TRBD1
J: TRBJ1-1
size: few
CDR3: CSARAGTGGTEAFF
DNA: TGCAGTGCTAGAGCCGGGACAGGGGGCACTGAAGCTTTCTTT

V: TRBV24-1
D: .
J: TRBJ2-1
size: .
CDR3: CATSRDNHGNEQFF
DNA: TGTGCCACCAGCCGGGACAACCACGGGAATGAGCAGTTCTTC